This T cell receptor (beta chain) was sequenced during a study of T cells in Graves' hyperthyroidism and ophthalmopathy. Amplification targeted TCR beta CDR3 regions from RNA transcripts. The primer set for the first-round RT-PCR of the TCR CDR3 was HTBI. MiXCR was run by TCRdb on the multiplex PCR reads, yielding one entry per CDR3 protein. Among some 600,000 distinct CDR3 sequences listed, around 46% were seen once. In this sample, this clonotype turned up many times. Its antigen is unidentified. Study-wide points: The authors' 13 V-J model separated ophthalmopathy from stable hyperthyroidism.

The CDR3 sequence is 15 residues long. V lost 3 bases and J 0 bases, leaving 6 bases between the germline ends. CDR1 is LNHDA and CDR2 is SQIVND in the germline V gene (reference sequence). The receptor was derived from a woman aged 18-29 years with Graves' hyperthyroidism. Sample: peripheral blood or thyroid tissue (not recorded which). The V and J genes are TRBV19 and TRBJ2-6; D ambiguous. CDR3 in DNA: TGTGCCAGTAGTATTGGTAACTCTGGGGCCAACGTCCTGACTTTC. It specifies CASSIGNSGANVLTF.